This is a list of T cell receptor beta chains from one sample in a study of early T cells in non-severe SARS-CoV-2 infection. MiXCR was run by TCRdb on the 5' RACE reads, yielding one entry per CDR3 protein. Of tens of thousands of distinct CDR3 sequences in the sample, 13% to 15% were seen once. The material sequenced was whole blood. These receptors all come from an adult who was a healthcare worker with PCR-confirmed SARS-CoV-2 infection or an uninfected control (not recorded which). CDR3s include the opening cysteine and the closing phenylalanine or tryptophan. The order of the fields is D gene, J gene, V gene, clone size, CDR3 protein, CDR3 DNA. A D gene is named only where the DNA matches it firmly. Clone size appears in some rows only: once, few, many, or a class for an expanded clone.

>TRBD1|TRBJ1-2|TRBV6-6|.
CASREGQGDYGYTF
TGTGCCAGCAGGGAAGGACAGGGGGACTATGGCTACACCTTC
>.|TRBJ2-2|TRBV7-7|few
CASSLSRAENTGELFF
TGTGCCAGCAGCTTATCCCGTGCAGAAAACACCGGGGAGCTGTTTTTT
>TRBD2|TRBJ2-7|TRBV12-3/TRBV12-4|few
CASSSRLAGTYEQYF
TGTGCCAGCAGTTCCCGACTAGCGGGGACCTACGAGCAGTACTTC
>TRBD2|TRBJ2-1|TRBV3-1|few
CASGLAGGWEQFF
TGTGCCAGTGGACTAGCGGGAGGTTGGGAGCAGTTCTTC
>TRBD2|TRBJ2-7|TRBV20-1|few
CSAAGGGEQYF
TGCAGTGCTGCCGGGGGGGGCGAGCAGTACTTC
>.|TRBJ2-7|TRBV29-1|.
CSATLGSYEQYF
TGCAGCGCCACCCTGGGGTCCTACGAGCAGTACTTC
>.|TRBJ2-7|TRBV27|.
CASSPDRLSYEQYF
TGTGCCAGCAGCCCAGACAGGCTCTCCTACGAGCAGTACTTC
>.|TRBJ2-7|TRBV7-9|few
CASSSGRGQYF
TGTGCCAGCAGCTCGGGACGTGGGCAGTACTTC
>.|TRBJ2-2|TRBV18|few
CASSPGQLDTGELFF
TGTGCCAGCTCACCCGGACAGCTTGACACCGGGGAGCTGTTTTTT
>.|TRBJ2-2|TRBV12-5|.
CASAEDRRTGELFF
TGTGCTAGTGCCGAGGACAGACGCACCGGGGAGCTGTTTTTT
>TRBD2|TRBJ2-7|TRBV6-5|few
CASSTLAGGSYEQYF
TGTGCCAGCAGTACATTAGCGGGAGGCTCCTACGAGCAGTACTTC
>.|TRBJ2-3|TRBV6-5|.
CASSLGTYGDTQYF
TGTGCCAGCAGTCTAGGGACATACGGGGATACGCAGTATTTT
>TRBD1|TRBJ2-7|TRBV7-8|few
CASSPAETGSYEQYF
TGTGCCAGCAGCCCCGCTGAGACAGGGTCCTACGAGCAGTACTTC
>.|TRBJ1-5|TRBV18|.
CASSPPGDNGSNQPQHF
TGTGCCAGCTCACCACCTGGGGATAATGGTAGCAATCAGCCCCAGCATTTT
>TRBD1|TRBJ2-7|TRBV6-5|.
CASKRFGTGWSEQYF
TGTGCCAGCAAGCGCTTTGGGACAGGGTGGTCTGAGCAGTACTTC
>TRBD2|TRBJ2-1|TRBV27|few
CASSLSSAGAPNEQFF
TGTGCCAGCAGTTTATCTTCAGCGGGGGCCCCCAATGAGCAGTTCTTC
>TRBD1|TRBJ1-5|TRBV7-2|few
CASSRQGNQPQHF
TGTGCCAGCAGTCGACAGGGGAATCAGCCCCAGCATTTT
>.|TRBJ2-2|TRBV5-1|many
CASSPQGPGELFF
TGCGCCAGCAGCCCACAGGGCCCCGGGGAGCTGTTTTTT
>.|TRBJ2-2|TRBV20-1|many
CSARALLENTGELFF
TGCAGTGCTAGAGCCCTCCTAGAGAACACCGGGGAGCTGTTTTTT
>.|TRBJ2-1|TRBV6-6|.
CASILPGHLNEQFF
TGTGCCAGCATACTTCCGGGACACCTCAATGAGCAGTTCTTC
>TRBD1|TRBJ1-1|TRBV20-1|many
CRSTGVGTEAFF
TGCAGGTCGACAGGGGTGGGAACTGAAGCTTTCTTT
>TRBD1|TRBJ1-4|TRBV7-9|.
CASNGQGAEKLFF
TGTGCCAGCAACGGACAGGGCGCCGAAAAACTGTTTTTT
>TRBD1|TRBJ1-1|TRBV29-1|.
CSVVDRGVNTEAFF
TGCAGCGTTGTGGACAGGGGCGTGAACACTGAAGCTTTCTTT
>.|TRBJ1-2|TRBV2|.
CASSEARTANGYTF
TGTGCCAGCAGTGAAGCGCGGACGGCCAACGGCTACACCTTC
>.|TRBJ1-1|TRBV11-2|.
CASSLGSGLGAEAFF
TGTGCCAGCAGCTTAGGATCAGGGCTTGGGGCTGAAGCTTTCTTT
>TRBD1|TRBJ1-4|TRBV18|few
CASSPDRGNEKLFF
TGTGCCAGCTCACCAGACAGGGGGAATGAAAAACTGTTTTTT
>TRBD1|TRBJ1-5|TRBV2|.
CASSEDYRDRGYQPQHF
TGTGCCAGCAGTGAAGACTACCGGGACAGGGGATATCAGCCCCAGCATTTT
>TRBD1|TRBJ1-1|TRBV20-1|few
CSAHRTGGLTEAFF
TGCAGTGCCCATAGGACAGGGGGGTTGACTGAAGCTTTCTTT
>.|TRBJ1-3|TRBV7-9|many
CASSSTPGAYSGNTIYF
TGTGCCAGCAGCTCCACCCCGGGGGCTTACTCTGGAAACACCATATATTTT
>.|TRBJ2-5|TRBV6-5|.
CASSYSNSQETQYF
TGTGCCAGCAGTTACTCTAACAGCCAAGAGACCCAGTACTTC
>TRBD2|TRBJ2-7|TRBV6-2/TRBV6-3|many
CASTSQASGSCF
TGTGCCAGCACCTCACAAGCTAGCGGGAGTTGCTTC
>.|TRBJ2-3|TRBV27|.
CASSLEPGFSTDTQYF
TGTGCCAGCAGTTTAGAACCAGGATTTAGCACAGATACGCAGTATTTT
>.|TRBJ2-1|TRBV7-9|.
CASPRGLGRDEQFF
TGTGCCAGCCCCCGCGGGTTGGGCAGGGATGAGCAGTTCTTC
>TRBD1|TRBJ1-5|TRBV19|few
CASSWEGAQPQHF
TGTGCCAGTAGTTGGGAGGGGGCACAGCCCCAGCATTTT
>TRBD2|TRBJ2-7|TRBV4-2|.
CASSQDPLGRAHEQYF
TGTGCCAGCAGCCAAGATCCTCTCGGGAGGGCCCACGAGCAGTACTTC
>.|TRBJ2-1|TRBV20-1|few
CSTGREIYNEQFF
TGCAGCACGGGCAGGGAGATTTACAATGAGCAGTTCTTC
>.|TRBJ1-5|TRBV6-1|few
CASSEGGSSQPQHF
TGTGCCAGCAGTGAGGGGGGATCAAGTCAGCCCCAGCATTTT
>TRBD2|TRBJ2-1|TRBV12-5|.
CASGFPGGRTSGSFNEQFF
TGTGCTAGTGGTTTCCCAGGGGGCCGGACTAGCGGGAGTTTCAATGAGCAGTTCTTC
>.|TRBJ1-4|TRBV5-1|.
CASSRAGGKEKLFF
TGCGCCAGCAGCAGAGCGGGGGGCAAGGAAAAACTGTTTTTT
>.|TRBJ2-1|TRBV27|many
CASSRGQTYNEQFF
TGTGCCAGCAGCCGAGGACAGACCTACAATGAGCAGTTCTTC
>.|TRBJ2-1|TRBV24-1|.
CATSATSGLTNEQFF
TGTGCCACCAGTGCTACATCTGGGCTTACAAATGAGCAGTTCTTC
>.|TRBJ1-3|TRBV25-1|many
CASSEYGIGEISGNTIYF
TGTGCCAGCAGTGAATACGGAATAGGGGAAATCTCTGGAAACACCATATATTTT
>.|TRBJ2-3|TRBV28|.
CASSLTEILTDTQYF
TGTGCCAGCAGTCTCACAGAGATTCTGACAGATACGCAGTATTTT
>.|TRBJ1-1|TRBV12-3/TRBV12-4|.
CASSPNQGAFF
TGTGCCAGCAGTCCCAATCAAGGAGCTTTCTTT
>.|TRBJ1-1|TRBV12-3/TRBV12-4|few
CASTTGGRVNTEAFF
TGTGCCAGCACCACGGGAGGGCGGGTGAACACTGAAGCTTTCTTT
>.|TRBJ1-1|TRBV27|many
CASSLRAASMNTEAFF
TGTGCCAGCAGTTTAAGGGCGGCCAGTATGAACACTGAAGCTTTCTTT
>TRBD2|TRBJ2-3|TRBV29-1|few
CSVEGLATRGDTQYF
TGCAGCGTCGAGGGACTAGCAACGAGGGGAGATACGCAGTATTTT
>TRBD2|TRBJ2-3|TRBV20-1|.
CSARVWLAGKFGTQYF
TGCAGTGCTAGAGTCTGGCTAGCGGGAAAATTCGGTACGCAGTATTTT
>.|TRBJ2-3|TRBV18|few
CASSSPPLVDTQYF
TGTGCCAGCTCATCTCCCCCCCTAGTAGATACGCAGTATTTT